The clone carrying this T cell receptor (beta chain) is termed medium-sized. The antigen is undetermined. The data derive from a study of T cells in localized non-small cell lung cancer. The trim removed 4 bases at V and 10 bases at J, leaving 18 bases unmatched. CDR1 SGDLS and CDR2 YYNGEE come from the germline V gene. The CDR3 has 17 amino acids. Assay used: immunoSEQ multiplex PCR; TCRdb lists only in-frame clones, some missing. The sample holds more than 70,000 clones, 84% seen once. Findings and caveats of the study: Tumor trailed uninvolved adjacent lung in T cell clonality, which peaked there. Longer overall survival associated with higher blood T cell density; shorter survival with higher adjacent-lung clonality.

Sequencing was performed on peripheral blood, taken before any cancer treatment. The rearrangement uses TRBV9 and TRBJ2-1, with TRBD2 identical over 9 bases. The receptor's source is a man aged 40-75 years with stage I lung adenocarcinoma. The CDR3 here is CASSFQSGTSSSWEQFF. CDR3 nucleotides: TGTGCCAGCAGCTTTCAATCCGGGACTAGCTCGTCATGGGAGCAGTTCTTC. The whole variable domain, remainder taken from reference TRBV9 and TRBJ2-1, is DSGVTQTPKHLITATGQRVTLRCSPRSGDLSVYWYQQSLDQGLQFLIQYYNGEERAKGNILERFSAQQFPDLHSELNLSSLELGDSALYFCASSFQSGTSSSWEQFFGPGTRLTVL.